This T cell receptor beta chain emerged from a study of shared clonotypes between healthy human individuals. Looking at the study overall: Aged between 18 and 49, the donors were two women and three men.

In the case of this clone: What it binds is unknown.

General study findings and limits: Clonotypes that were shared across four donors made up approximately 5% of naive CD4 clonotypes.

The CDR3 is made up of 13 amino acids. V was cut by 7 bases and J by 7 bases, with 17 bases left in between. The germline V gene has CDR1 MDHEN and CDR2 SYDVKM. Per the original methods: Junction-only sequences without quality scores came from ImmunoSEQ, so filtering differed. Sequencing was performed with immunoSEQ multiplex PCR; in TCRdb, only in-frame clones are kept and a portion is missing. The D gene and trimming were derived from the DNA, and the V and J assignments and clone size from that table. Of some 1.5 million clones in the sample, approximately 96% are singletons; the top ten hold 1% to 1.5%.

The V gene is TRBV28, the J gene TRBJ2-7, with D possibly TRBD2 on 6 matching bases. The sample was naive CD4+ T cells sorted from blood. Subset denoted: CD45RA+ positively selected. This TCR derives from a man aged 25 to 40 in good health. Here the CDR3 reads CASTGTPVYEQYF. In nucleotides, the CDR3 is TGTGCCAGCACCGGGACTCCTGTGTATGAGCAGTACTTC.